This TCR beta chain appears in the sequencing data of a study of T cell repertoires in cytomegalovirus infection. The CDR3 spans 14 residues. J lost 7 bases, V lost 5 bases, and 4 bases had no gene match. TCRdb redid the calling of the reads with MiXCR, one entry per CDR3 protein. In the table there are more than 400,000 distinct CDR3 sequences, 26% of which are singletons. Sequencing was performed on PBMCs. The source is a human donor in good health (CMV status not recorded). Some clones in this sample may be carry-over from other donors' samples. The V gene is TRBV12-3 or TRBV12-4, the J gene TRBJ2-1, with 11 bases lining up with TRBD2. The CDR3 bases are TGTGCCAGCAGTACTAGCGGGAGAGGGAATGAGCAGTTCTTC. It is translated as CASSTSGRGNEQFF.